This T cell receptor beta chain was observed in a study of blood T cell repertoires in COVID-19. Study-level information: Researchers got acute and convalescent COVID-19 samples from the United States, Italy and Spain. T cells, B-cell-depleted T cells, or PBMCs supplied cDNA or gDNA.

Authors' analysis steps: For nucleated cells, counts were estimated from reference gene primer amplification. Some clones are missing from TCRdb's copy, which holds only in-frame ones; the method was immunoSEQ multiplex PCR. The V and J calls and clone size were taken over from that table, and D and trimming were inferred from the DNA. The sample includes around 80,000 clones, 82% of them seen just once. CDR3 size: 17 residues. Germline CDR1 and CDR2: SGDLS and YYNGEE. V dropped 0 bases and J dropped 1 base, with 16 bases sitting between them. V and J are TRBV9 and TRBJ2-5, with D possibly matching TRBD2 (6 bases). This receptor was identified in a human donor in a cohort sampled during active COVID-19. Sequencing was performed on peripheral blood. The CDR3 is CASSVEPYLAAQETQYF. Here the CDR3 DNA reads TGTGCCAGCAGCGTAGAACCCTACTTAGCGGCCCAAGAGACCCAGTACTTC.